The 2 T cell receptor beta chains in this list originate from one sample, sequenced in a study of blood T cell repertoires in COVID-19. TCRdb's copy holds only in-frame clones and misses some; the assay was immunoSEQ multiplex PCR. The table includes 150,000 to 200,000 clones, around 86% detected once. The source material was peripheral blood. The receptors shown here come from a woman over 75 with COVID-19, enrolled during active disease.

The CDR3 here is CATSRQGPVRTVSNQPQHF. CDR3 in DNA: TGTGCCACCAGCAGACAAGGCCCCGTTCGGACAGTAAGCAATCAGCCCCAGCATTTT. This chain links TRBV15 with TRBJ1-5; weak D call: TRBD1 (6 bases). CDR3 length equals 19 residues. Germline assignment: CDR1 LNHNV and CDR2 YYDKDF (reference sequence). Trimming left V 2 bases short and J 1 base short, with 21 bases between.

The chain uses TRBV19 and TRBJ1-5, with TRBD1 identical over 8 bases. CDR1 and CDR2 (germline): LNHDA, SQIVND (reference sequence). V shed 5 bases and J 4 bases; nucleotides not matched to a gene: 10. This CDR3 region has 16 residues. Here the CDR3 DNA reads TGTGCCAGTAGTTCTAGGACAGGGCAGGGAAATCAGCCCCAGCATTTT. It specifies CASSSRTGQGNQPQHF.